These T cell receptor beta chains were read from a single sample in a study of blood T cell repertoires in COVID-19. Clones were sequenced by immunoSEQ multiplex PCR, and TCRdb holds only the in-frame ones, with some missing. Found here are about 270,000 clones, more than 75% of them singletons; the top ten hold around 9.5%. Material for sequencing was peripheral blood. These receptors were obtained from a man aged 35-49 years who had recovered from COVID-19. The CDR3 runs from the conserved cysteine through the conserved F or W. The D gene is left open where the match is weak. Only some rows state a clone size, as once, few, many or a class for expanded clones.

cdr3_aa: CASSDGLAGNEQFF; cdr3_nt: TGTGCCAGCAGTGACGGGCTAGCGGGGAATGAGCAGTTCTTC; cdr3_length: 14; j_call: TRBJ2-1; d_call: TRBD2; v_call: TRBV6-1; clone_size: -
cdr3_aa: CASSLVAEGWGEQFF; cdr3_nt: TGTGCCAGCAGTTTGGTGGCGGAGGGGTGGGGTGAGCAGTTCTTC; cdr3_length: 15; j_call: TRBJ2-1; d_call: -; v_call: TRBV27; clone_size: -
cdr3_aa: CASSQGQGARSPLHF; cdr3_nt: TGTGCCAGCAGCCAAGGTCAGGGGGCGCGTTCACCCCTCCACTTT; cdr3_length: 15; j_call: TRBJ1-6; d_call: TRBD1; v_call: TRBV3-1/TRBV3-2; clone_size: few
cdr3_aa: CSVGASDSVDYGYTF; cdr3_nt: TGCAGCGTTGGGGCATCGGACAGCGTTGACTATGGCTACACCTTC; cdr3_length: 15; j_call: TRBJ1-2; d_call: -; v_call: TRBV29-1; clone_size: -
cdr3_aa: CASSADWNTEAFF; cdr3_nt: TGCGCCAGCAGTGCAGACTGGAACACTGAAGCTTTCTTT; cdr3_length: 13; j_call: TRBJ1-1; d_call: -; v_call: TRBV10-1; clone_size: -
cdr3_aa: CASRANLARETQYF; cdr3_nt: TGCGCCAGCAGGGCTAATCTAGCACGAGAGACCCAGTACTTC; cdr3_length: 14; j_call: TRBJ2-5; d_call: -; v_call: TRBV5-1; clone_size: -
cdr3_aa: CASSQAGYGYTF; cdr3_nt: TGTGCCAGCAGCCAAGCGGGCTATGGCTACACCTTC; cdr3_length: 12; j_call: TRBJ1-2; d_call: -; v_call: TRBV3-1/TRBV3-2; clone_size: -
cdr3_aa: CASSLHEQGYTF; cdr3_nt: TGTGCCAGCAGCTTACACGAACAGGGCTACACCTTC; cdr3_length: 12; j_call: TRBJ1-2; d_call: -; v_call: TRBV7-9; clone_size: -
cdr3_aa: CASSFAGIGTQYF; cdr3_nt: TGTGCCAGCAGCTTCGCGGGGATTGGAACGCAGTATTTT; cdr3_length: 13; j_call: TRBJ2-3; d_call: -; v_call: TRBV7-2; clone_size: -
cdr3_aa: CASSLELAKETQYF; cdr3_nt: TGTGCCAGCAGCTTGGAGCTAGCGAAAGAGACCCAGTACTTC; cdr3_length: 14; j_call: TRBJ2-5; d_call: -; v_call: TRBV5-8; clone_size: few
cdr3_aa: CASRPRGQAYEQYF; cdr3_nt: TGTGCCAGCAGACCCCGGGGACAGGCCTACGAGCAGTACTTC; cdr3_length: 14; j_call: TRBJ2-7; d_call: TRBD1; v_call: TRBV6-5; clone_size: -
cdr3_aa: CASSSFKAPGSPLHF; cdr3_nt: TGTGCCAGCAGCTCTTTTAAAGCCCCAGGTTCACCCCTCCACTTT; cdr3_length: 15; j_call: TRBJ1-6; d_call: -; v_call: TRBV11-2; clone_size: -
cdr3_aa: CSVGGSGDEETQYF; cdr3_nt: TGCAGCGTTGGGGGTAGCGGGGACGAAGAGACCCAGTACTTC; cdr3_length: 14; j_call: TRBJ2-5; d_call: TRBD2; v_call: TRBV29-1; clone_size: -
cdr3_aa: CASSYSGADGYTF; cdr3_nt: TGTGCCAGCAGTTACTCGGGAGCGGATGGCTACACCTTC; cdr3_length: 13; j_call: TRBJ1-2; d_call: -; v_call: TRBV6-5; clone_size: once
cdr3_aa: CASSGGDTPIETQYF; cdr3_nt: TGTGCCAGCAGCGGAGGGGACACACCCATAGAGACCCAGTACTTC; cdr3_length: 15; j_call: TRBJ2-5; d_call: -; v_call: TRBV9; clone_size: -
cdr3_aa: CASSFSTSGHIYNEQFF; cdr3_nt: TGTGCCAGCAGTTTTTCGACTAGCGGGCACATTTACAATGAGCAGTTCTTC; cdr3_length: 17; j_call: TRBJ2-1; d_call: TRBD2; v_call: TRBV27; clone_size: -